These T cell receptor beta chains were read from a single sample in a study of CD8 T cells in Susac syndrome. In TCRdb, the immunoSEQ multiplex PCR reads were re-called with MiXCR into one record per CDR3 protein. The table shows around 79,000 distinct CDR3 sequences, with approximately 94% occurring only once. Sequencing was carried out using CD8+ T cells from PBMCs. The receptors here all came from a human donor with Susac syndrome. Each CDR3 is given with its conserved first and last residue. Fields, in order: J gene, D gene, clone size, V gene, CDR3 protein, CDR3 DNA. A D gene is named only where the DNA matches it firmly. Some rows have no size entry. The others give once, few or many, or a class for an expanded clone.

TRBJ2-2 | - | - | TRBV27 | CASNFRRARNTGELFF | TGTGCCAGCAACTTTAGACGGGCCAGGAACACCGGGGAGCTGTTTTTT
TRBJ1-1 | - | - | TRBV11-2 | CASSLEQYTEAFF | TGTGCCAGCAGCTTAGAACAGTACACTGAAGCTTTCTTT
TRBJ1-1 | - | - | TRBV6-5 | CASSYSGANTEAFF | TGTGCCAGCAGTTACTCCGGAGCGAACACTGAAGCTTTCTTT
TRBJ2-7 | - | - | TRBV3-1 | CASSQEWRFYEQYF | TGTGCCAGCAGCCAAGAGTGGCGATTCTACGAGCAGTACTTC
TRBJ2-5 | TRBD1 | - | TRBV7-9 | CASSHSRDSQETQYF | TGTGCCAGCAGCCATTCCCGGGACAGCCAAGAGACCCAGTACTTC
TRBJ1-2 | - | - | TRBV27 | CASSWKGTYGYTF | TGTGCCAGCAGTTGGAAAGGGACCTATGGCTACACCTTC
TRBJ2-4 | - | - | TRBV19 | CASSIEQGSDIQYF | TGTGCCAGTAGTATAGAGCAGGGATCGGACATTCAGTACTTC
TRBJ2-7 | - | - | TRBV20-1 | CSAYNPKAEYEQYF | TGCAGTGCTTACAACCCCAAGGCAGAGTACGAGCAGTACTTC
TRBJ2-1 | TRBD1 | - | TRBV4-3 | CASSQRTGQGAYNEQFF | TGCGCCAGCAGCCAGCGGACAGGACAGGGGGCTTACAATGAGCAGTTCTTC
TRBJ2-3 | - | - | TRBV27 | CASSESSTDTQYF | TGTGCCAGCTCAGAAAGCAGCACAGATACGCAGTATTTT
TRBJ2-2 | TRBD2 | - | TRBV5-1 | CASSLAAGGRTGELVF | TGCGCCAGCAGCTTGGCAGCGGGGGGCCGCACCGGGGAGCTGGTTTTT
TRBJ2-2 | - | - | TRBV14 | CASSQPPGPSSTGELFF | TGTGCCAGCAGCCAACCCCCGGGCCCCTCGAGCACCGGGGAGCTGTTTTTT
TRBJ1-3 | - | - | TRBV20-1 | CSARSKDRRKTSGNTIYF | TGCAGTGCTCGATCTAAGGACAGACGCAAGACCTCTGGAAACACCATATATTTT
TRBJ2-7 | - | - | TRBV7-3 | CASSTRDGYEQYF | TGTGCCAGCAGCACCCGGGACGGCTACGAGCAGTACTTC
TRBJ1-2 | - | - | TRBV11-2 | CAIDQQGQGYTF | TGTGCCATCGACCAACAGGGCCAAGGCTACACCTTC
TRBJ2-1 | - | - | TRBV3-1 | CASSQVFAGTLEQFF | TGTGCCAGCAGCCAAGTTTTCGCCGGAACACTAGAGCAGTTCTTC
TRBJ2-3 | - | once | TRBV14 | CASSQAVRVSTDTQYF | TGTGCCAGCAGCCAGGCCGTTCGCGTCAGCACAGATACGCAGTATTTT
TRBJ1-5 | - | - | TRBV27 | CASSSYSNQPQHF | TGTGCCAGCAGTTCCTACAGCAATCAGCCCCAGCATTTT
TRBJ2-1 | TRBD2 | - | TRBV20-1 | CSATLAGGRNEQFF | TGCAGTGCTACCCTAGCGGGGGGGCGCAATGAGCAGTTCTTC
TRBJ2-5 | TRBD2 | - | TRBV11-2 | CASSSSGGVQETQYF | TGTGCCAGCAGCTCTAGCGGGGGGGTCCAAGAGACCCAGTACTTC
TRBJ2-2 | TRBD2 | - | TRBV2 | CASSRTSGGPNTGELFF | TGTGCCAGCAGCCGGACTAGCGGGGGGCCGAACACCGGGGAGCTGTTTTTT
TRBJ2-3 | - | - | TRBV12-3/TRBV12-4 | CASSLRATDTQYF | TGTGCCAGCAGTTTAAGAGCTACGGATACGCAGTATTTT
TRBJ2-1 | TRBD2 | - | TRBV6-6 | CASIPAGGTYNEQFF | TGTGCCAGCATCCCAGCGGGGGGGACGTACAATGAGCAGTTCTTC
TRBJ2-7 | TRBD1 | once | TRBV5-1 | CASSHGGQTGGSDEQYF | TGCGCCAGCAGCCACGGGGGCCAGACAGGGGGGAGCGACGAGCAGTACTTC
TRBJ2-5 | - | medium-sized | TRBV6-2/TRBV6-3 | CASSYSSLAGETQYF | TGTGCCAGCAGTTACTCGAGCCTAGCTGGGGAGACCCAGTACTTC
TRBJ2-1 | TRBD2 | - | TRBV9 | CASSVGTSGQYNEQFF | TGTGCCAGCAGCGTCGGGACTAGCGGCCAATACAATGAGCAGTTCTTC
TRBJ2-5 | TRBD2 | - | TRBV20-1 | CSARPGLAEETQYF | TGCAGTGCTAGGCCAGGACTAGCGGAAGAGACCCAGTACTTC
TRBJ1-5 | - | - | TRBV2 | CASSDRNSNQPQHF | TGTGCCAGCAGTGACAGGAATAGCAATCAGCCCCAGCATTTT
TRBJ2-5 | - | once | TRBV15 | CATSREPHRLGSRETQYF | TGTGCCACCAGCAGAGAACCCCACCGATTAGGCTCCAGAGAGACCCAGTACTTC
TRBJ2-7 | - | - | TRBV14 | CAGSSGRSYEQYF | TGTGCCGGCAGCTCCGGACGTTCCTATGAGCAGTACTTC
TRBJ1-3 | - | - | TRBV2 | CASSDGQTSGNTIYF | TGTGCCAGCAGTGACGGGCAGACCTCTGGAAACACCATATATTTT
TRBJ1-1 | - | - | TRBV28 | CASSFRDTEAFF | TGTGCCAGCAGTTTCAGAGACACTGAAGCTTTCTTT
TRBJ1-6 | - | - | TRBV9 | CASSARERETSLHF | TGTGCCAGCAGCGCCAGGGAAAGAGAAACTTCCCTCCACTTT
TRBJ2-5 | - | - | TRBV27 | CASSSSPLKETQYF | TGTGCCAGCAGCTCTTCGCCCTTAAAAGAGACCCAGTACTTC
TRBJ1-3 | TRBD1 | - | TRBV7-9 | CASRGTGGNTIYF | TGTGCCAGCAGAGGGACAGGGGGAAACACCATATATTTT
TRBJ2-7 | TRBD1 | - | TRBV9 | CASSVADRASYEQYF | TGTGCCAGCAGCGTAGCCGACAGGGCCTCCTACGAGCAGTACTTC
TRBJ2-7 | - | - | TRBV6-1 | CASSDRGRYEQYF | TGTGCCAGCAGTGACAGGGGGAGGTACGAGCAGTACTTC
TRBJ1-1 | - | - | TRBV4-1 | CASSQVGTEAFF | TGCGCCAGCAGCCAAGTGGGGACTGAAGCTTTCTTT
TRBJ2-5 | - | - | TRBV28 | CASRGHLRETQYF | TGTGCCAGTAGAGGACACCTCAGGGAGACCCAGTACTTC
TRBJ2-3 | TRBD2 | - | TRBV13 | CASSADGGADTQYF | TGTGCCAGCAGCGCGGATGGGGGGGCAGATACGCAGTATTTT
TRBJ2-1 | TRBD2 | - | TRBV6-5 | CASSFLAGGFYNEQFF | TGTGCCAGCAGTTTTCTAGCGGGGGGGTTTTACAATGAGCAGTTCTTC
TRBJ2-7 | - | once | TRBV28 | CASSPLSSSYEQYF | TGTGCCAGCAGCCCCTTATCGTCCTCCTACGAGCAGTACTTC
TRBJ1-1 | TRBD1 | - | TRBV20-1 | CSARDLDRKAFF | TGCAGTGCTAGAGATCTGGACAGGAAGGCTTTCTTT
TRBJ2-3 | - | - | TRBV12-3/TRBV12-4 | CASSLRLATDTQYF | TGTGCCAGCAGTTTGCGTCTAGCCACAGATACGCAGTATTTT
TRBJ2-7 | - | - | TRBV12-3/TRBV12-4 | CASWAGREQYF | TGTGCCAGCTGGGCGGGGCGTGAGCAGTACTTC
TRBJ1-5 | - | - | TRBV5-1 | CASSLEATGGRQPQHF | TGCGCCAGCAGCTTGGAGGCCACCGGGGGTCGACAGCCCCAGCATTTT
TRBJ1-1 | - | - | TRBV2 | CASSVRGTEAFF | TGTGCCAGCAGTGTGAGGGGCACTGAAGCTTTCTTT
TRBJ2-1 | TRBD1 | - | TRBV27 | CASSLTGASSYNEQFF | TGTGCCAGCAGTTTAACAGGGGCCAGCTCCTACAATGAGCAGTTCTTC
TRBJ1-4 | - | - | TRBV7-9 | CASSSERTELFF | TGTGCCAGCAGCTCGGAAAGGACAGAACTGTTTTTT
TRBJ1-1 | - | - | TRBV20-1 | CSASFSGQVTEAFF | TGCAGTGCTAGTTTCTCCGGGCAGGTCACTGAAGCTTTCTTT
TRBJ1-4 | - | - | TRBV27 | CASSLGPWEKLFF | TGTGCCAGCAGTTTAGGGCCGTGGGAAAAACTGTTTTTT
TRBJ1-2 | - | - | TRBV29-1 | CSVEPGYGYTF | TGCAGCGTTGAACCAGGCTATGGTTACACCTTC
TRBJ1-6 | - | - | TRBV9 | CASSVAGSSSYNSPLHF | TGTGCCAGCAGCGTAGCCGGCTCGAGCTCCTATAATTCACCCCTCCACTTT